The 26 T cell receptor beta chains below were found in one sample sequenced in a study of radiotherapy plus CTLA-4 blockade in lung cancer. Sequencing used immunoSEQ multiplex PCR; TCRdb keeps in-frame clones, though not all of them. The data show about 60,000 clones, about 72% seen once. The sample consisted of peripheral blood, taken from a patient treated with radiotherapy plus ipilimumab. The receptors derive from a human donor with non-small cell lung cancer who had a complete response to radiotherapy plus ipilimumab.

This clone was picked up a small number of times. The chain carries TRBV15 and TRBJ1-5; unclear D gene. In germline, CDR1 is LNHNV, CDR2 YYDKDF (reference sequence). Trimming removed 5 bases from V and 7 bases from J, with 9 bases in between. The CDR3 has 12 residues. CDR3 protein: CATSLVGQPQHF. Here the CDR3 DNA reads TGTGCCACCAGCCTTGTTGGCCAGCCCCAGCATTTT.

This clone turned up a few times. The chain is built from TRBV5-1 and TRBJ1-4, with D uncertain. Germline V gene data show CDR1 as SGHRS and CDR2 as YFSETQ. V shed 0 bases and J shed 0 bases, with 9 bases lying between them. The CDR3 is made up of 16 amino acids. In DNA, the CDR3 is TGCGCCAGCAGCTTGGGAGCGTTTTCAACTAATGAAAAACTGTTTTTT. Encoded protein: CASSLGAFSTNEKLFF.

This chain uses TRBV6-6 with TRBJ2-7; 12 nucleotides align to TRBD1. Germline lookup yields CDR1 MNHNY and CDR2 SVGAGI (reference sequence). The length of the CDR3 is 14 residues. The V segment lost 6 bases and the J segment 10 bases; nucleotides outside the gene matches: 10. The CDR3 here is CASSWAGTGGEQYF. CDR3 coding DNA: TGTGCCAGCAGCTGGGCCGGGACAGGGGGCGAACAGTACTTC.

CDR3 region: CASSAVLGTGGNEQFF. DNA of the CDR3: TGTGCCAGCAGTGCGGTTTTAGGGACAGGGGGGAATGAGCAGTTCTTC. The chain has TRBV2 and TRBJ2-1; TRBD1 matches 11 bases. The CDR3 is made up of 16 amino acids. V was pared by 4 bases and J by 7 bases, with 9 bases of the junction left unmatched. The germline gives CDR1 SNHLY, CDR2 FYNNEI.

The V and J genes are TRBV28 and TRBJ1-1, with 9 bases that match TRBD1. The CDR3 consists of 13 residues. The junction had 9 bases not matched to a gene; V was cut back by 5 bases and J by 11 bases. Germline V gene sequence: CDR1 MDHEN, CDR2 SYDVKM. This CDR3 is CASSRTGAASAFF. DNA of the CDR3: TGTGCCAGCAGTAGGACAGGGGCGGCGTCCGCTTTCTTT.

The rearrangement links TRBV5-1 to TRBJ1-2; D not certain. Trimming removed 6 bases at V and 1 base at J, with 13 bases between. Per the germline V gene, CDR1 is SGHRS and CDR2 is YFSETQ. There are 14 residues in the CDR3. The CDR3 sequence is CASNQAGGNYGYTF. The CDR3 DNA is TGCGCCAGCAATCAGGCAGGAGGTAACTATGGCTACACCTTC.

The chain is built from TRBV6-1 and TRBJ2-2, with D possibly being TRBD1 (5 bases). The germline V gene encodes CDR1 MNHNS and CDR2 SASEGT. There are 15 residues in the CDR3. Deletions cut 6 bases from V and 0 bases from J, with 11 bases between. The CDR3, as DNA: TGTGCCAGCAGGAGGACACGAGCGAACACCGGGGAGCTGTTTTTT. This encodes CASRRTRANTGELFF.

The chain is built from TRBV5-4 and TRBJ2-6; D is ambiguous. CDR1 is SGHNT, CDR2 YYREEE, per germline (reference sequence). Trimming pared 7 bases from V and 0 bases from J, leaving 20 bases between. The CDR3 has 18 residues. This CDR3 reads CASAMGGLASSGANVLTF. The CDR3 nucleotides are TGTGCCAGCGCCATGGGTGGGTTAGCCAGCTCTGGGGCCAACGTCCTGACTTTC.

The rearrangement uses TRBV9 and TRBJ2-4, with D possibly matching TRBD2 (5 bases). The CDR3 extends over 14 amino acids. Looked up from germline, CDR1 is SGDLS and CDR2 is YYNGEE. The V gene lost 4 bases and the J gene lost 3 bases, with 11 bases spanning the gap. Written as DNA, the CDR3 is TGTGCCAGCAGCAACGAGGGTAGCAAAAACATTCAGTACTTC. Translation gives CASSNEGSKNIQYF. Filled out from reference TRBV9 and TRBJ2-4, the complete variable domain reads DSGVTQTPKHLITATGQRVTLRCSPRSGDLSVYWYQQSLDQGLQFLIQYYNGEERAKGNILERFSAQQFPDLHSELNLSSLELGDSALYFCASSNEGSKNIQYFGAGTRLSVL.

V and J are TRBV6-5 and TRBJ1-1, with D maybe TRBD1 (6 bases). Germline V gives CDR1 MNHEY, CDR2 SVGAGI. Trimming took off 6 bases at V and 5 bases at J, with 19 bases between the two ends. This CDR3 comprises 15 residues. CDR3 DNA: TGTGCCAGCAGCCGTCCCGGGACATCGGGGACTGAAGCTTTCTTT. Encoded protein: CASSRPGTSGTEAFF.

The CDR3 reads CASSTPGLAAETQYF. The CDR3 DNA follows: TGTGCCAGTAGCACCCCGGGACTAGCGGCAGAGACCCAGTACTTC. V and J are TRBV19 and TRBJ2-5; TRBD2 matches 11 bases. The CDR3 sequence is 15 residues long. The V segment lost 6 bases and the J segment 4 bases; nucleotides outside the gene matches: 7. Germline V gives CDR1 LNHDA, CDR2 SQIVND (reference sequence).

In DNA form, the CDR3 reads TGTGCCTGGAGTATAACACAGGGGTATGGCTACACCTTC. Translating gives CAWSITQGYGYTF. The genes are TRBV30 and TRBJ1-2, with 7 bases aligning to TRBD1. The CDR3 length is 13 residues. Germline CDR1 and CDR2: GTSNPN and SVGIG (reference sequence). J gave up 5 bases and V 2 bases, and 5 bases lay outside the gene matches.

This chain joins TRBV7-2 and TRBJ2-7; D is uncertain. V lost 1 base to trimming and J lost 2 bases, with 6 bases between them. CDR1 is SGHTA, CDR2 FQGNSA, per germline. CDR3 size: 13 residues. CDR3 sequence (DNA): TGTGCCAGCAGCTTAGGACACACCTACGAGCAGTACTTC. Its translation: CASSLGHTYEQYF.

The CDR3 region has the DNA TGTGCCAGCAGGGACCGGGACAGGGGGTGGGCCCAGTACTTC. Amino acids: CASRDRDRGWAQYF. V and J are TRBV2 and TRBJ2-5, with 11 bases aligning to TRBD1. Germline V gene sequence: CDR1 SNHLY, CDR2 FYNNEI. Germline trimming cut 6 bases from V and 9 bases from J; bases unmatched to any gene: 9. The CDR3 has 14 residues. Based on the CDR3 plus reference TRBV2 and TRBJ2-5, the full variable domain is EPEVTQTPSHQVTQMGQEVILRCVPISNHLYFYWYRQILGQKVEFLVSFYNNEISEKSEIFDDQFSVERPDGSNFTLKIRSTKLEDSAMYFCASRDRDRGWAQYFGPGTRLLVL.

This rearrangement joins TRBV10-3 to TRBJ2-7; 10 nucleotides align to TRBD1. The trim removed 5 bases at V and 2 bases at J, leaving 3 bases unmatched. The CDR3 runs to 14 residues. The germline V gene encodes CDR1 ENHRY and CDR2 SYGVKD. Written as DNA, the CDR3 is TGTGCCATCAGTCCGGGACAGGGGACCTACGAGCAGTACTTC. This codes for CAISPGQGTYEQYF.

The chain couples TRBV6-5 to TRBJ1-5; TRBD1 matches at 7 bases. The CDR3 has 15 residues. After removal of 5 bases from V and 5 bases from J, the junction contained 9 bases not matched to a gene. Germline V gene lookup returns CDR1 MNHEY and CDR2 SVGAGI. This CDR3 reads CASSPTGEVDQPQHF. CDR3 coding DNA: TGTGCCAGCAGTCCAACAGGGGAGGTAGATCAGCCCCAGCATTTT.

The gene calls are TRBV7-2 and TRBJ2-7; 11 bases line up with TRBD2. CDR1 and CDR2 (germline): SGHTA, FQGNSA. This CDR3 is 17 amino acids long. V lost 4 bases to trimming and J lost 1 base; unmatched junction nucleotides: 9. The CDR3 DNA is TGTGCCAGCAGCTGGCTTGGGATAGCGGGAGGGTCCTACGAGCAGTACTTC. Translation: CASSWLGIAGGSYEQYF.

The V and J genes are TRBV18 and TRBJ1-1; D possibly corresponds to TRBD1 (5 bases). Germline V lookup: CDR1 KGHSH, CDR2 LQKENI. CDR3 size: 15 residues. Trimming pared 3 bases from V and 1 base from J, leaving 12 bases between. The CDR3 loop is CASSPTRRGNTEAFF. CDR3 sequence (DNA): TGTGCCAGCTCACCCACCAGGAGGGGGAACACTGAAGCTTTCTTT.

This rearrangement joins TRBV2 to TRBJ2-1, with TRBD1 identical over 8 bases. Germline loops: CDR1 SNHLY, CDR2 FYNNEI. The CDR3 runs 14 residues. Germline trimming cut 10 bases from V and 5 bases from J; bases unmatched to any gene: 10. The CDR3 region is CATKRTGPNNEQFF. CDR3 DNA sequence: TGTGCCACCAAGAGGACAGGGCCTAACAATGAGCAGTTCTTC.

The chain carries TRBV18 and TRBJ2-7, with a weak D call TRBD2 (7 bases). The V gene's germline CDR1 is KGHSH and CDR2 LQKENI. V was clipped by 3 bases and J by 2 bases, with 14 bases between them. The CDR3 consists of 15 residues. The CDR3 spells CASSPLGGRTYEQYF. The DNA of the CDR3 is TGTGCCAGCTCACCCCTGGGGGGGCGAACCTACGAGCAGTACTTC.

The CDR3, as DNA: TGTGCCAGCTCAAGCGGGACAGGCAACGAGCAGTACTTC. Protein product: CASSSGTGNEQYF. V gene TRBV18 combines with J gene TRBJ2-7; tentatively, D is TRBD1 (8 bases). V was pared by 5 bases and J by 5 bases, with 13 bases between. Germline V gives CDR1 KGHSH, CDR2 LQKENI. The CDR3 is 13 residues long.

The chain employs TRBV6-6 and TRBJ2-5, with 8 bases that match TRBD2. The CDR3 has 15 amino acids. V lost 5 bases, J lost 1 base, and 6 bases stayed unmatched. Germline-derived CDR1 and CDR2 are MNHNY and SVGAGI (reference sequence). The CDR3 DNA sequence: TGTGCCAGCAGTCTCTCGCGGGGGGCCCAAGAGACCCAGTACTTC. This gives the protein CASSLSRGAQETQYF.

This clone was seen a single time. This rearrangement joins TRBV28 to TRBJ1-4; D unresolved. V was clipped by 5 bases and J by 8 bases, with 9 bases between them. Germline lookup yields CDR1 MDHEN and CDR2 SYDVKM. This CDR3 contains 12 residues. This CDR3 reads CASSRGPEKLFF. CDR3 coding DNA: TGTGCCAGCAGTCGAGGCCCCGAAAAACTGTTTTTT.

This clone was seen more than once but under ten times. CDR3 amino acids: CASSQEDRANEKLFF. CDR3 in DNA: TGCGCCAGCAGCCAAGAGGACAGGGCGAATGAAAAACTGTTTTTT. J is TRBJ1-4 and V is TRBV4-3; TRBD1 matches 8 bases. The CDR3 length is 15 residues. The germline gives CDR1 LGHNA, CDR2 YSLEER. With 0 bases clipped from V and 5 bases from J, the junction kept 2 bases outside the gene matches.

This sequence joins TRBV7-9 and TRBJ1-1; D unclear. CDR1 and CDR2 (germline): SEHNR, FQNEAQ (reference sequence). V was clipped by 0 bases and J by 3 bases, with 8 bases between them. CDR3 length equals 14 residues. The CDR3 region is CASSLAVGHTEAFF. The CDR3 DNA is TGTGCCAGCAGCTTAGCGGTGGGCCACACTGAAGCTTTCTTT. Complete variable domain (other parts from reference TRBV7-9 and TRBJ1-1): DTGVSQNPRHKITKRGQNVTFRCDPISEHNRLYWYRQTLGQGPEFLTYFQNEAQLEKSRLLSDRFSAERPKGSFSTLEIQRTEQGDSAMYLCASSLAVGHTEAFFGQGTRLTVV.

This chain joins TRBV11-2 and TRBJ2-1, with 7 nucleotides matching TRBD2. The CDR3 loop spans 15 amino acids. The ends lost 3 bases at V and 10 bases at J; junction bases unmatched: 12. Germline V gives CDR1 SGHAT, CDR2 FQNNGV. The CDR3 DNA follows: TGTGCCAGCAGCTTCGGGACTATCGCTCCGTTCGAGCAGTTCTTC. It translates to CASSFGTIAPFEQFF. The entire variable domain, with the rest obtained from reference TRBV11-2 and TRBJ2-1, is as follows: EAGVAQSPRYKIIEKRQSVAFWCNPISGHATLYWYQQILGQGPKLLIQFQNNGVVDDSQLPKDRFSAERLKGVDSTLKIQPAKLEDSAVYLCASSFGTIAPFEQFFGPGTRLTVL.